Presented here are 28 T cell receptor beta chains from one specimen sequenced in a study of CD8+CD57+ T cells in acquired aplastic anemia. CDR3 and TCR beta VDJ profiling relied on a genomic DNA template. TCRdb analysed the reads with MiXCR anew, one entry per CDR3 protein. The sample yields approximately 270,000 distinct CDR3 sequences, around three fifths seen once. The specimen was sorted CD4+, CD8+, or CD8+CD57+ T cells (not recorded which) from PBMCs. The receptors were gathered from a human donor with severe aplastic anemia or a healthy control (not recorded which).

This rearrangement joins TRBV5-6 to TRBJ2-4; 7 bases are a match to TRBD1. This CDR3 region has 14 residues. J was trimmed by 4 bases and V by 7 bases; bases with no gene match: 8. In germline, CDR1 is SGHDT, CDR2 YYEEEE. Here the CDR3 reads CASRLWTGKNIQYF. For the CDR3, the DNA is TGTGCCAGCCGACTTTGGACAGGAAAAAACATTCAGTACTTC. The full variable domain, completed using reference TRBV5-6 and TRBJ2-4, is DAGVTQSPTHLIKTRGQQVTLRCSPKSGHDTVSWYQQALGQGPQFIFQYYEEEERQRGNFPDRFSGHQFPNYSSELNVNALLLGDSALYLCASRLWTGKNIQYFGAGTRLSVL.

CDR3: CSVEADRSCEQYF. The CDR3 DNA is TGCAGCGTTGAGGCAGACAGGAGTTGCGAGCAGTACTTC. The chain carries TRBV29-1 and TRBJ2-7; maybe TRBD1 (6 bases). Germline CDR1 and CDR2: SQVTM and ANQGSEA. Deletions cut 3 bases from V and 6 bases from J, with 15 bases between. CDR3 length: 13 amino acids.

The chain links TRBV18 to TRBJ1-2, with D perhaps TRBD1 (5 bases). Per the germline V gene, CDR1 is KGHSH and CDR2 is LQKENI. This CDR3 region has 14 residues. Trimming left V 2 bases short and J 4 bases short, with 11 bases between. In DNA form, the CDR3 reads TGTGCCAGCTCACCATTGGGGACGAGCTATGGCTACACCTTC. Its protein product is CASSPLGTSYGYTF.

The CDR3 DNA is TGCGCCAGCAGCCAGGGGACTCCCGCCTACGAGCAGTACTTC. Translating it yields CASSQGTPAYEQYF. The chain links TRBV5-1 to TRBJ2-7; D assignment may be TRBD1 or TRBD2 (6 bases each). Trimming took off 4 bases at V and 2 bases at J, with 13 bases between the two ends. The germline V gene encodes CDR1 SGHRS and CDR2 YFSETQ. This CDR3 is 14 amino acids long.

The chain is built from TRBV10-3 and TRBJ1-2, with 9 bases identical to TRBD1. The CDR3 spans 17 residues. The V and J ends lost 10 bases and 7 bases, in that order; junction bases with no gene match: 22. Looked up from germline, CDR1 is ENHRY and CDR2 is SYGVKD. The CDR3 bases are TGTGCCAGCACTAACATGGTGGCGGGACAGGGAATACCTGGCTACACCTTC. Its protein product is CASTNMVAGQGIPGYTF.

About this clonotype: Germline is not matched at one junction end, which may reflect a read error. This chain links TRBV24-1 with TRBJ1-5; D remains ambiguous. There are 17 residues in the CDR3. Germline loops: CDR1 KGHDR, CDR2 SFDVKD. CDR3 region: CASSLSCLAGRNQPQHF. As DNA, the CDR3 is TGTGCCAGCAGTTTATCGTGTTTGGCAGGACGCAATCAGCCCCAGCATTTT.

The chain joins TRBV3-1 to TRBJ1-4; D gene unclear. V was cut by 1 base and J by 2 bases, with 20 bases left in between. The CDR3 contains 19 residues. Germline V gives CDR1 LGHDT, CDR2 YNNKEL (reference sequence). The CDR3: CASSQGGVSLSATNEKLFF. CDR3 coding DNA: TGTGCCAGCAGCCAAGGGGGAGTAAGTCTGAGTGCGACTAATGAAAAACTGTTTTTT.

The rearrangement joins TRBV25-1 to TRBJ1-2; 9 bases agree with TRBD1. The CDR3 has 14 residues. V lost 4 bases and J lost 0; bases outside the gene matches: 0. Germline CDR1 is MGHDK and CDR2 is SYGVNS. Here the CDR3 reads CASSGQGANYGYTF. The CDR3 coding sequence is TGTGCCAGCAGTGGACAGGGGGCTAACTATGGCTACACCTTC.

Remarks on this clonotype: A much larger clone lies a single base off, so this may be a read error. The chain uses TRBV5-8 and TRBJ2-2; 12 nucleotides agree with TRBD2. CDR1 SGHTS and CDR2 YDEGEE come from the germline V gene. The CDR3 loop spans 17 amino acids. The CDR3 DNA follows: TGTGCCAGCAGCTTGACTAGCGGGGGGCTGTACACCGGGGAGCTGCTTTTT. Residues: CASSLTSGGLYTGELLF. The whole variable domain, remainder taken from reference TRBV5-8 and TRBJ2-2, is EAGVTQSPTHLIKTRGQQATLRCSPISGHTSVYWYQQALGLGLQFLLWYDEGEERNRGNFPPRFSGRQFPNYSSELNVNALELEDSALYLCASSLTSGGLYTGELLFGEGSRLTVL.

In its sample, this clonotype was seen many times. The rearrangement links TRBV7-2 to TRBJ1-1; a possible D gene is TRBD1 (5 bases). Germline V gives CDR1 SGHTA, CDR2 FQGNSA. V lost 4 bases and J 8 bases, leaving 17 bases between the germline ends. This CDR3 has 14 amino acids. Here the CDR3 reads CASSWATRGTEAFF. The CDR3 nucleotides are TGTGCCAGCAGCTGGGCGACACGGGGCACCGAAGCTTTCTTT.

Only a few counts were recorded for this clonotype. The CDR3 DNA follows: TGTGCCAGTAGCCCCTCTAGCCAAGAGACCCAGTACTTC. Translating it yields CASSPSSQETQYF. J is TRBJ2-5 and V is TRBV19; D not certain. There are 13 residues in the CDR3. Between the trimmed V and J ends, which lost 6 bases and 1 base, there was a span of 9 bases. CDR1 LNHDA and CDR2 SQIVND come from the germline V gene (reference sequence).

On this clonotype itself: This may arise from a read error, as a much more abundant clone is one base away. The gene calls are TRBV10-3 and TRBJ2-4; D is undetermined. Germline assignment: CDR1 ENHRY and CDR2 SYGVKD. The CDR3 is 16 amino acids. The CDR3 coding sequence is TGTGCCAGCAGTGAAATTGACCGAATAGCCAAAAACATTCAGTACTTC. This encodes CASSEIDRIAKNIQYF.

This clonotype came up many times. The rearrangement links TRBV11-2 to TRBJ1-1, with D perhaps matching TRBD1 (6 bases). Trimming took 1 base from V and 4 from J, leaving 13 bases between them. The CDR3 length is 15 residues. Germline V gene lookup returns CDR1 SGHAT and CDR2 FQNNGV. The CDR3 DNA is TGTGCCAGCAGCTTAGTCCGGGGGCCCAGCACTGAAGCTTTCTTT. Amino acids: CASSLVRGPSTEAFF.

CDR3 protein: CASRAVRGDHTEAFF. The DNA of the CDR3 is TGTGCCAGTAGGGCAGTGAGAGGGGATCACACTGAAGCTTTCTTT. The gene calls are TRBV19 and TRBJ1-1, with a possible D match to TRBD1 (5 bases). The CDR3 totals 15 residues. The V gene lost 6 bases and the J gene lost 3 bases, with 17 bases spanning the gap. Germline CDR1 is LNHDA and CDR2 is SQIVND (reference sequence). Full variable domain (rest looked up from reference TRBV19 and TRBJ1-1): DGGITQSPKYLFRKEGQNVTLSCEQNLNHDAMYWYRQDPGQGLRLIYYSQIVNDFQKGDIAEGYSVSREKKESFPLTVTSAQKNPTAFYLCASRAVRGDHTEAFFGQGTRLTVV.

This chain links TRBV7-9 with TRBJ1-2; 9 bases align to TRBD1. This CDR3 comprises 13 residues. Germline V lookup: CDR1 SEHNR, CDR2 FQNEAQ (reference sequence). The V and J ends lost 3 bases and 7 bases, in that order; junction bases with no gene match: 3. The CDR3 nucleotides read TGTGCCAGCAGCTTGGGGACAGGGTTTGGCTACACCTTC. Protein product: CASSLGTGFGYTF.

This clonotype has at least ten counts. The rearrangement joins TRBV6-1 to TRBJ1-5; TRBD1 is a possible D gene (5 bases). Trimming stripped 1 base from V and 3 bases from J, with 10 bases between. This CDR3 has 15 amino acids. Germline loops: CDR1 MNHNS, CDR2 SASEGT. In DNA form, the CDR3 reads TGTGCCAGCAGTGAAGTTTTCGGGACCAATCAGCCCCAGCATTTT. Amino acid sequence: CASSEVFGTNQPQHF.

A single count supports this clonotype. Relative to the germline gene, one junction end is altered; a read error may explain this. J is TRBJ1-5 and V is TRBV25-1; D perhaps matches TRBD1 (6 bases). There are 15 residues in the CDR3. The germline V gene encodes CDR1 MGHDK and CDR2 SYGVNS. The CDR3: CTSSLAGAGNQPQHF. DNA for the CDR3: TGTACCAGCAGCTTGGCGGGGGCAGGCAATCAGCCCCAGCATTTT. Supplemented by reference TRBV25-1 and TRBJ1-5, the full variable domain reads EADIYQTPRYLVIGTGKKITLECSQTMGHDKMYWYQQDPGMELHLIHYSYGVNSTEKGDLSSESTVSRIRTEHFPLTLESARPSHTSQYLCTSSLAGAGNQPQHFGDGTRLSIL.

This clonotype is a singleton in its sample. This clone may be a read error of a much larger clone one base away. The chain employs TRBV6-1 and TRBJ1-5; D may be TRBD1 (5 bases). This CDR3 contains 16 residues. Trimming took 4 bases from V and 2 from J, leaving 15 bases between them. Germline lookup yields CDR1 MNHNS and CDR2 SASEGT. The CDR3 is CASSVAGGLRNQPQHF. The CDR3 bases are TGTGCCAGCAGTGTAGCGGGGGGTCTTCGCAATCAGCCCCAGCATTTT.

The gene calls are TRBV9 and TRBJ2-1; no firm D call. V lost 0 bases to trimming and J lost 10 bases, with 17 bases between them. The CDR3 is 15 amino acids. Germline V gene sequence: CDR1 SGDLS, CDR2 YYNGEE. The CDR3 region is CASSVDPLGRTEQFF. The CDR3 DNA reads TGTGCCAGCAGCGTAGATCCCCTCGGGCGGACCGAGCAGTTCTTC.

Many counts were recorded for this clonotype. This chain connects TRBV20-1 to TRBJ2-7, with 8 bases that match TRBD1. J lost 2 bases, V lost 4 bases, and 4 bases had no gene match. Germline V lookup: CDR1 DFQATT, CDR2 SNEGSKA (reference sequence). This CDR3 has 13 residues. The CDR3 coding sequence is TGCAGTGCTAAAAGGACAGGGCCCTACGAGCAGTACTTC. Its protein is CSAKRTGPYEQYF.

This clonotype has more than one count but fewer than ten. Being one base from a much bigger clone, this may be a read error. The CDR3 does not end in the conserved phenylalanine or tryptophan, so this is likely a read error. The rearrangement joins TRBV5-4 to TRBJ2-7, with a tentative D call TRBD2 (7 bases). The length of the CDR3 is 13 residues. V lost 3 bases to trimming and J lost 6 bases, with 13 bases between them. Germline V gene lookup returns CDR1 SGHNT and CDR2 YYREEE (reference sequence). Here the CDR3 reads CASSWGGGGEQYL. The CDR3 coding sequence is TGTGCCAGCAGCTGGGGGGGGGGCGGCGAGCAGTACCTC.

This clonotype was recorded at least ten times. V is TRBV20-1 and J is TRBJ1-1, with 7 positions matching TRBD1. CDR1 is DFQATT and CDR2 is SNEGSKA in the germline V gene (reference sequence). CDR3 length: 13 residues. V trimming: 6 bases; J trimming: 1 base; junction bases outside the gene matches: 5. The CDR3 loop is CSAGDSWNTEAFF. The CDR3 coding sequence is TGCAGTGCGGGGGACAGCTGGAACACTGAAGCTTTCTTT.

DNA of the CDR3: TGTGCCAGCAGTTACTCGAATGGGGCCCTTTACAATGAAAAACTGTTTTTT. It yields the protein CASSYSNGALYNEKLFF. The rearrangement joins TRBV12-3 or TRBV12-4 to TRBJ1-4; D might be TRBD1 (5 bases). Trimming removed 4 bases from V and 5 bases from J, with 20 bases in between. The CDR3 has 17 residues.

Remarks on this clonotype: The junction departs from germline at one end; a sequencing error may be responsible. V and J are TRBV10-3 and TRBJ1-4; 8 bases are a match to TRBD1. CDR1 ENHRY and CDR2 SYGVKD come from the germline V gene. The CDR3 has 14 amino acids. CDR3 coding DNA: TGTGCCACCAGTGAGCTCGCAGGGGGCGAAAAACTGTTTTTT. Amino acids: CATSELAGGEKLFF.

This rearrangement joins TRBV7-3 to TRBJ2-2; a possible D gene is TRBD2 (7 bases). The germline V and J ends were trimmed by 5 bases and 6 bases, with 22 bases remaining between them. Germline CDR1 SGHTA, CDR2 FQGTGA. The CDR3 spans 17 residues. The CDR3 nucleotides are TGTGCCAGCAGCCCATTTGTGGGGGGGGCTCAGGCCGGGGAGCTGTTTTTT. This encodes CASSPFVGGAQAGELFF. The full variable domain, rest sourced from reference TRBV7-3 and TRBJ2-2, is GAGVSQTPSNKVTEKGKYVELRCDPISGHTALYWYRQSLGQGPEFLIYFQGTGAADDSGLPNDRFFAVRPEGSVSTLKIQRTERGDSAVYLCASSPFVGGAQAGELFFGEGSRLTVL.

The rearrangement uses TRBV7-9 and TRBJ1-4; 10 bases agree with TRBD1. The CDR3 extends over 15 amino acids. Germline CDR1 and CDR2: SEHNR and FQNEAQ (reference sequence). V shed 0 bases, J shed 8 bases, and the junction held 3 bases outside the gene matches. In nucleotides, the CDR3 is TGTGCCAGCAGCTTAGCTGACAGGGGGCGGGAAAAACTGTTTTTT. Protein: CASSLADRGREKLFF.

This clonotype was counted a few times. The CDR3 sequence is CASSQSPDGNEQFF. The CDR3, as DNA: TGTGCCAGCTCCCAATCGCCAGACGGAAATGAGCAGTTCTTC. The V call is TRBV18, the J call TRBJ2-1; D not certain. The CDR3 is made up of 14 amino acids. Germline CDR1 KGHSH, CDR2 LQKENI. V lost 6 bases to trimming and J lost 7 bases, with 16 bases between them.

The chain employs TRBV20-1 and TRBJ1-1; TRBD1 matches at 8 bases. The CDR3 is made up of 14 amino acids. Germline loops: CDR1 DFQATT, CDR2 SNEGSKA (reference sequence). With V trimmed by 5 bases and J by 0 bases, 5 bases remained unmatched. The CDR3: CSAYRGSVNTEAFF. The CDR3, as DNA: TGCAGTGCTTACAGGGGGTCGGTGAACACTGAAGCTTTCTTT.